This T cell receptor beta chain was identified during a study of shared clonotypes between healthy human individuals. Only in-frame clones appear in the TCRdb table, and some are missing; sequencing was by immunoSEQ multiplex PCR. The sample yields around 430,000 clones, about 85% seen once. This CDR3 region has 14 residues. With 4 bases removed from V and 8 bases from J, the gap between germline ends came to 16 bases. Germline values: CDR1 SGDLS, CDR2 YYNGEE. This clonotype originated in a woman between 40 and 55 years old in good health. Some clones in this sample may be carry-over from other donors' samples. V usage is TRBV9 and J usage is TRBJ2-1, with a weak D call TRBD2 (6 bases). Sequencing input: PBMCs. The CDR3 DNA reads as TGTGCCAGCAGCTCCCCGGGACTTGAGGATGAGCAGTTCTTC. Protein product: CASSSPGLEDEQFF.